These 29 T cell receptor beta chains share one sample of origin, sequenced in a study of human T cells and chemical hapten exposure. Each CDR3 protein gets one entry after TCRdb re-called the RACE reads with MiXCR. The sample consists of about 82,000 distinct CDR3 sequences, approximately 11% of them appearing once. As to time point: patch test 3, about 24 weeks after DPC sensitization. Treatment indicated: therapeutic diphenylcyclopropenone sensitization with weekly scalp DPC. The sequences come from whole blood, collected in connection with sensitization to the hapten diphenylcyclopropenone (DPC). These receptor sequences come from a woman aged 45 to 65 with alopecia areata. Some clones in this sample may be carry-over from other donors' samples.

This clonotype was counted a few times. The V and J genes are TRBV6-2 or TRBV6-3 and TRBJ2-2, with 7 bases fitting TRBD2. The CDR3 is made up of 14 amino acids. V lost 6 bases to trimming and J lost 4 bases; unmatched junction nucleotides: 5. From germline, CDR1 is MNHEY and CDR2 SVGEGT. The CDR3 DNA reads TGTGCCAGCAGCAGACTAGCCCGCACCGGGGAGCTGTTTTTT. This encodes CASSRLARTGELFF.

This clonotype was recorded at least ten times. V is TRBV28 and J is TRBJ2-1; D is undetermined. The germline V gene encodes CDR1 MDHEN and CDR2 SYDVKM. This CDR3 spans 14 amino acids. V lost 6 bases and J 9 bases, leaving 18 bases between the germline ends. In DNA form, the CDR3 reads TGTGCCAGCAGGCCCCAAGCGCCGCGAGGTGAGCAGTTCTTC. Protein sequence: CASRPQAPRGEQFF.

The chain links TRBV2 to TRBJ2-7, with D possibly matching TRBD1 (6 bases). Trimming left V 7 bases short and J 1 base short, with 14 bases between. The germline CDR1 and CDR2 sequences are SNHLY and FYNNEI. This CDR3 has 14 amino acids. As DNA, the CDR3 is TGTGCCAGCAAAACGGCAGGGGAATCCTACGAGCAGTACTTC. It specifies CASKTAGESYEQYF.

The chain is built from TRBV7-2 and TRBJ2-1; 7 nucleotides align to TRBD2. This CDR3 comprises 14 residues. V gave up 7 bases and J gave up 2 bases; unmatched junction bases: 5. CDR1 SGHTA and CDR2 FQGNSA come from the germline V gene. CDR3 nucleotides: TGTGCCAGCAACAAGCGGGGACCCTACAATGAGCAGTTCTTC. Protein product: CASNKRGPYNEQFF. Using reference TRBV7-2 and TRBJ2-1 for the parts outside the CDR3, the full variable domain is GAGVSQSPSNKVTEKGKDVELRCDPISGHTALYWYRQSLGQGLEFLIYFQGNSAPDKSGLPSDRFSAERTGGSVSTLTIQRTQQEDSAVYLCASNKRGPYNEQFFGPGTRLTVL.

The genes are TRBV29-1 and TRBJ2-3; a possible D gene is TRBD1 (6 bases). CDR1 and CDR2 from the germline V gene are SQVTM and ANQGSEA. V was shortened by 1 base and J by 0 bases, with 11 bases between the two germline ends. This CDR3 has 15 residues. Here the CDR3 DNA reads TGCAGCGTTGAAGTTAACGGACAGAGCACAGATACGCAGTATTTT. As protein: CSVEVNGQSTDTQYF.

The genes are TRBV19 and TRBJ2-7; D is tentatively TRBD1 or TRBD2 (5 bases each). Germline V gives CDR1 LNHDA, CDR2 SQIVND (reference sequence). Deletions cut 1 base from V and 3 bases from J, with 10 bases between. The CDR3 consists of 14 residues. CDR3 in amino acids: CASSIAAGSYEQYF. The DNA for the CDR3 is TGTGCCAGTAGTATAGCGGCAGGGAGCTACGAGCAGTACTTC. The full variable domain, its missing parts supplied by reference TRBV19 and TRBJ2-7, is DGGITQSPKYLFRKEGQNVTLSCEQNLNHDAMYWYRQDPGQGLRLIYYSQIVNDFQKGDIAEGYSVSREKKESFPLTVTSAQKNPTAFYLCASSIAAGSYEQYFGPGTRLTVT.

The CDR3 DNA sequence: TGTGCCAGCAGACCGACAGGGAAGGGCTATGGCTACACCTTC. It is translated as CASRPTGKGYGYTF. The chain employs TRBV6-2 or TRBV6-3 and TRBJ1-2, with TRBD1 matching 7 bases. CDR1 is MNHEY and CDR2 is SVGEGT in the germline V gene. The CDR3 length is 14 residues. Trimming removed 6 bases from V and 4 bases from J; junction bases left unmatched: 8.

This clonotype has ten or more counts. The chain employs TRBV7-2 and TRBJ2-1; 9 nucleotides match TRBD1. Germline CDR1 is SGHTA and CDR2 is FQGNSA. The CDR3 runs to 12 residues. V trimming: 5 bases; J trimming: 10 bases; junction bases outside the gene matches: 3. CDR3 nucleotide sequence: TGTGCCAGCAGCCCACAGGGGGCGGAGCAGTTCTTC. The encoded protein is CASSPQGAEQFF.

This clonotype was detected many times. The J gene is TRBJ2-2, the V gene TRBV9; the match to TRBD2 covers 7 bases. This CDR3 contains 15 residues. From germline, CDR1 is SGDLS and CDR2 YYNGEE. V trimming: 4 bases; J trimming: 5 bases; junction bases outside the gene matches: 8. This CDR3 reads CASSPRGGVTGELFF. Here the CDR3 DNA reads TGTGCCAGCAGCCCCCGGGGAGGGGTTACCGGGGAGCTGTTTTTT.

This clonotype came up a few times. This chain uses TRBV5-5 with TRBJ1-2; 7 bases fit TRBD1. The V gene's germline CDR1 is SGHKS and CDR2 YYEKEE (reference sequence). Unmatched junction bases numbered 5, after V lost 0 bases and J lost 3 bases. The CDR3 contains 15 residues. The chain's CDR3 is CASSLVSGGDYGYTF. The CDR3 DNA is TGTGCCAGCAGCTTGGTGTCAGGGGGGGACTATGGCTACACCTTC.

Many counts were recorded for this clonotype. J is TRBJ1-4 and V is TRBV20-1, with 12 bases that match TRBD1. J was trimmed by 8 bases and V by 5 bases; bases with no gene match: 3. This CDR3 contains 13 residues. Per germline, CDR1 DFQATT and CDR2 SNEGSKA (reference sequence). The CDR3 sequence is CSAGDRGREKLFF. The CDR3, as DNA: TGCAGTGCTGGGGACAGGGGGCGAGAAAAACTGTTTTTT.

The chain carries TRBV5-1 and TRBJ2-2; 10 bases agree with TRBD2. This CDR3 region has 16 residues. Germline CDR1 SGHRS, CDR2 YFSETQ. V was clipped by 4 bases and J by 4 bases; unmatched bases: 7. CDR3 sequence: CASSPTGLARTGELFF. The CDR3 nucleotides are TGCGCCAGCAGCCCCACGGGACTAGCGCGCACCGGGGAGCTGTTTTTT. The whole variable domain, filled in from reference TRBV5-1 and TRBJ2-2, reads KAGVTQTPRYLIKTRGQQVTLSCSPISGHRSVSWYQQTPGQGLQFLFEYFSETQRNKGNFPGRFSGRQFSNSRSEMNVSTLELGDSALYLCASSPTGLARTGELFFGEGSRLTVL.

This clonotype was counted ten times or more. The V call is TRBV5-6, the J call TRBJ1-1, with D unresolved. This CDR3 spans 13 amino acids. V was trimmed by 0 bases and J by 5 bases, leaving 8 bases between them. Germline lookup yields CDR1 SGHDT and CDR2 YYEEEE. The CDR3 reads CASSLASRTEAFF. CDR3 sequence (DNA): TGTGCCAGCAGCTTGGCGAGTAGGACTGAAGCTTTCTTT.

This clonotype showed up just a few times. CDR3 DNA sequence: TGTGCCAGCAGCCCGGCCTGGGAGAGGAACAATGAGCAGTTCTTC. Its translation is CASSPAWERNNEQFF. The chain recombines TRBV3-1 with TRBJ2-1; a possible D gene is TRBD2 (5 bases). The CDR3 is made up of 15 amino acids. Germline V lookup: CDR1 LGHDT, CDR2 YNNKEL (reference sequence). Trimming took off 4 bases at V and 5 bases at J, with 15 bases between the two ends.

A note on this clonotype: One junction end does not reproduce the germline sequence, and a read error may be involved. The chain links TRBV7-2 to TRBJ2-7, with TRBD2 matching 10 bases. The CDR3 is 16 amino acids. Germline V gene lookup returns CDR1 SGHTA and CDR2 FQGNSA. CDR3 protein: CASSLARAGGPGELYF. CDR3 DNA: TGTGCCAGCAGCTTAGCGCGAGCGGGAGGGCCTGGGGAGCTGTACTTC.

The rearrangement joins TRBV4-3 to TRBJ2-7; D ambiguous. In germline, CDR1 is LGHNA, CDR2 YSLEER. Trimming removed 0 bases from V and 9 bases from J, with 12 bases in between. The CDR3 totals 13 residues. For the CDR3, the DNA is TGCGCCAGCAGCCAAGATTTTGGACGCCCGCAGTACTTC. It specifies CASSQDFGRPQYF.

This clonotype was found a few times. This rearrangement joins TRBV29-1 to TRBJ2-3; TRBD2 is a possible D gene (5 bases). The CDR3 runs to 12 residues. V lost 7 bases to trimming and J lost 6 bases, with 14 bases between them. CDR1 is SQVTM, CDR2 ANQGSEA, per germline. In nucleotides, the CDR3 is TGCAGCGCCGACCGGGATACGGATACGCAGTATTTT. This translates into CSADRDTDTQYF.

This clonotype was recorded at least ten times. The CDR3: CASSLGSTENYGYTF. The CDR3 nucleotides read TGCGCCAGCAGCTTGGGTTCGACAGAGAACTATGGCTACACCTTC. The chain is built from TRBV5-1 and TRBJ1-2, with D perhaps TRBD1 (5 bases). Trimming cost V 0 bases and J 2 bases, with 11 bases left between them. The CDR3 covers 15 residues. Germline CDR1 and CDR2: SGHRS and YFSETQ.

The chain recombines TRBV2 with TRBJ2-5; D remains ambiguous. Germline CDR1 is SNHLY and CDR2 is FYNNEI. The CDR3 loop spans 14 amino acids. V dropped 2 bases and J dropped 1 base, with 8 bases sitting between them. CDR3 region: CASSESWAQETQYF. The CDR3 DNA is TGTGCCAGCAGTGAAAGTTGGGCCCAAGAGACCCAGTACTTC.

Comment on this clonotype: This is likely a read error, given that the CDR3 carries no conserved phenylalanine or tryptophan at its end. The DNA is omitted, as the CDR3 cannot be located on it reliably, and the CDR3 follows TCRdb's listing. The CDR3 sequence: CASSYSGGGYWVV. The rearrangement joins TRBV6-5 to TRBJ2-1; TRBD2, the table's D call, was not compared with the DNA. Germline V lookup: CDR1 MNHEY, CDR2 SVGAGI. 13 amino acids form the CDR3, both terminal residues included.

This clonotype was found many times. The chain recombines TRBV18 with TRBJ2-7, with TRBD2 matching 7 bases. The germline V gene encodes CDR1 KGHSH and CDR2 LQKENI. Germline trimming cut 2 bases from V and 3 bases from J; bases unmatched to any gene: 7. CDR3 length equals 15 residues. The CDR3 nucleotides are TGTGCCAGCTCACCAGAGGCTAGCGGTAACTACGAGCAGTACTTC. It codes for CASSPEASGNYEQYF. Full variable domain (rest looked up from reference TRBV18 and TRBJ2-7): NAGVMQNPRHLVRRRGQEARLRCSPMKGHSHVYWYRQLPEEGLKFMVYLQKENIIDESGMPKERFSAEFPKEGPSILRIQQVVRGDSAAYFCASSPEASGNYEQYFGPGTRLTVT.

Many counts were recorded for this clonotype. The rearrangement uses TRBV18 and TRBJ2-1; no clear D. Germline V gene sequence: CDR1 KGHSH, CDR2 LQKENI. Trimming stripped 3 bases from V and 5 bases from J, with 8 bases between. The CDR3 runs 13 residues. The CDR3: CASSPVADNEQFF. The CDR3 DNA reads TGTGCCAGCTCACCCGTAGCAGACAATGAGCAGTTCTTC.

The V call is TRBV10-3, the J call TRBJ2-7; 7 bases match TRBD2. Losses at the gene ends were 3 bases for V and 7 bases for J; bases not matched to a gene: 3. This CDR3 has 12 amino acids. Germline CDR1 is ENHRY and CDR2 is SYGVKD. DNA for the CDR3: TGTGCCATCAGTGATGGGGGAGGGGAGCAGTACTTC. It yields the protein CAISDGGGEQYF.

This clonotype was observed many times. The rearrangement uses TRBV5-1 and TRBJ2-5; 8 bases are shared with TRBD1. The trim removed 4 bases at V and 2 bases at J, leaving 7 bases unmatched. This CDR3 region has 15 residues. Per germline, CDR1 SGHRS and CDR2 YFSETQ. The DNA for the CDR3 is TGCGCCAGCAGCCTCGGACAGGGAAGGCAAGAGACCCAGTACTTC. Its translation: CASSLGQGRQETQYF.

Concerning this clonotype: One end of the junction does not line up with germline, which may come from a read error. This chain joins TRBV25-1 and TRBJ1-2; a possible D gene is TRBD1 (5 bases). CDR3 size: 15 residues. CDR1 MGHDK and CDR2 SYGVNS come from the germline V gene. The CDR3 is CASSADSQWIYGYIF. For the CDR3, the DNA is TGTGCCAGCAGTGCCGACAGTCAATGGATCTATGGCTACATCTTC.

This clonotype was counted a few times. This chain connects TRBV5-1 to TRBJ1-1; 7 bases are shared with TRBD1. Germline V gives CDR1 SGHRS, CDR2 YFSETQ. The CDR3 totals 15 residues. After removal of 2 bases from V and 4 bases from J, the junction contained 8 bases not matched to a gene. The chain's CDR3 is CASSLTGAHGTEAFF. The CDR3 DNA is TGCGCCAGCAGCTTAACAGGGGCGCACGGCACTGAAGCTTTCTTT.

There are many counts of this clonotype. The chain is built from TRBV9 and TRBJ2-7; tentatively, D is TRBD1 or TRBD2 (5 bases each). CDR1 is SGDLS and CDR2 is YYNGEE in the germline V gene. The CDR3 loop spans 14 amino acids. V was trimmed by 4 bases and J by 5 bases, leaving 16 bases between them. The CDR3 DNA sequence: TGTGCCAGCAGCCCGGGACCAGAATATCACGAGCAGTACTTC. It translates to CASSPGPEYHEQYF.

In this sample, this clonotype turned up many times. The genes are TRBV29-1 and TRBJ2-1, with 14 positions matching TRBD2. Germline V CDR1 and CDR2: SQVTM, ANQGSEA. V lost 6 bases, J lost 9 bases, and 7 bases stayed unmatched. This CDR3 spans 14 amino acids. The CDR3 region has the DNA TGCAGCGTACCGGGACTAGCGGGAGTAGGTGAGCAGTTCTTC. It yields the protein CSVPGLAGVGEQFF.

This clonotype has ten or more counts. V is TRBV28 and J is TRBJ2-1; TRBD2 matches 11 bases. Germline V CDR1 and CDR2: MDHEN, SYDVKM. Germline trimming cut 6 bases from V and 6 bases from J; bases unmatched to any gene: 4. The CDR3 covers 14 residues. The CDR3 region has the DNA TGTGCCAGCAGCCTAGGACTAGCGGGCAATGAGCAGTTCTTC. Its protein product is CASSLGLAGNEQFF.